This T cell receptor (beta chain) was captured in a study of blood T cell repertoires in COVID-19. Losses at the gene ends were 2 bases for V and 0 bases for J; bases not matched to a gene: 16. CDR3 length equals 20 residues. Germline V gives CDR1 MNHEY, CDR2 SVGEGT. Sequencing was performed with immunoSEQ multiplex PCR; in TCRdb, only in-frame clones are kept and a portion is missing. The sample holds 150,000 to 200,000 clones, about 87% seen once. The TCR sequence derives from a woman aged 50 to 60 with acute or convalescent COVID-19. The chain is built from TRBV6-2 or TRBV6-3 and TRBJ1-5; 7 nucleotides agree with TRBD1. The sample comprised peripheral blood. This chain's CDR3 is CASSYLLGTAFTYSNQPQHF. In DNA form, the CDR3 reads TGTGCCAGCAGTTACCTGCTTGGGACAGCTTTCACCTATAGCAATCAGCCCCAGCATTTT.